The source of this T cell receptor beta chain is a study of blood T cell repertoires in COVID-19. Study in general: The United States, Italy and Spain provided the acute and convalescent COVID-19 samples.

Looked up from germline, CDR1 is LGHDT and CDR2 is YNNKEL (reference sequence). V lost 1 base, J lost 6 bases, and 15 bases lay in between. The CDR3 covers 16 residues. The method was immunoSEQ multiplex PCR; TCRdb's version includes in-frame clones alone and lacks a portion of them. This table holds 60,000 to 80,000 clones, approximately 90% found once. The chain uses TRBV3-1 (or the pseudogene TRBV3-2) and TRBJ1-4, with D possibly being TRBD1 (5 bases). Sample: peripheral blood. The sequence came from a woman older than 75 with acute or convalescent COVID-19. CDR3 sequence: CASSQVEGTGDEKLFF. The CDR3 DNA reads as TGTGCCAGCAGCCAAGTCGAGGGGACGGGGGATGAAAAACTGTTTTTT.